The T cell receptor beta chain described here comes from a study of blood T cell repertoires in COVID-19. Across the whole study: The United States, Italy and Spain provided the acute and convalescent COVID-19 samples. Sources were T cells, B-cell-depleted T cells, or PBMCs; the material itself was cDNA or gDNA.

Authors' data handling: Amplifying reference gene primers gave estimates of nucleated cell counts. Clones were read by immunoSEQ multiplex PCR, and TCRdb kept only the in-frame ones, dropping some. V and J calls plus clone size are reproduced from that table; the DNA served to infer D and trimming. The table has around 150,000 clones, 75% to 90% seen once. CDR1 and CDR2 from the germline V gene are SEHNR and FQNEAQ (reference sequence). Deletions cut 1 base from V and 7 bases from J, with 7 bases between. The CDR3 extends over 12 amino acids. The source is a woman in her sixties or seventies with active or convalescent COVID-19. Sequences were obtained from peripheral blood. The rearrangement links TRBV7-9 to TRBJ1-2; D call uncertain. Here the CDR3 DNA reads TGTGCCAGCAGCTTAGTCGGGGTTGGCTACACCTTC. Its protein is CASSLVGVGYTF. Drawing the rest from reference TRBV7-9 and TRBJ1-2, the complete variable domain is DTGVSQNPRHKITKRGQNVTFRCDPISEHNRLYWYRQTLGQGPEFLTYFQNEAQLEKSRLLSDRFSAERPKGSFSTLEIQRTEQGDSAMYLCASSLVGVGYTFGSGTRLTVV.